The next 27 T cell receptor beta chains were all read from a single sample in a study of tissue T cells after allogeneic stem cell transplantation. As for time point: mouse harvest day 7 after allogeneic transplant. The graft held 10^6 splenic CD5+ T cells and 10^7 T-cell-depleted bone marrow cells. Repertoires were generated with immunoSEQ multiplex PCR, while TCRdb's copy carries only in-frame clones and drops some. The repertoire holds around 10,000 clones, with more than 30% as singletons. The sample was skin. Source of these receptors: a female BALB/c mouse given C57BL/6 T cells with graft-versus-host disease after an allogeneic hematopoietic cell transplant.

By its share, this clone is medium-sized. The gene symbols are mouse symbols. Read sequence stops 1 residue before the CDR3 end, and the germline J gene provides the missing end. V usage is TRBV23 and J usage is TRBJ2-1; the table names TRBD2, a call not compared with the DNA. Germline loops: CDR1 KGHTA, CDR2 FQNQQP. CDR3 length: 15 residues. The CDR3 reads CSSSHDWGGYAEQFF. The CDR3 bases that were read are TGCTCCAGCAGCCACGACTGGGGGGGCTATGCTGAGCAGTTC.

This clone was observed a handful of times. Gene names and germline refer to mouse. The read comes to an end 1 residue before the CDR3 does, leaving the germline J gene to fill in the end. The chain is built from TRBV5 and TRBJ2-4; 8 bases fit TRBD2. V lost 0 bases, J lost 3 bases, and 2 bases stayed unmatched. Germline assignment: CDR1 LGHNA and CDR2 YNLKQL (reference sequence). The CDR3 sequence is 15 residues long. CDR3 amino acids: CASSQDWGAQNTLYF. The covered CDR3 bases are TGTGCCAGCAGCCAAGACTGGGGGGCGCAAAACACCTTGTAC.

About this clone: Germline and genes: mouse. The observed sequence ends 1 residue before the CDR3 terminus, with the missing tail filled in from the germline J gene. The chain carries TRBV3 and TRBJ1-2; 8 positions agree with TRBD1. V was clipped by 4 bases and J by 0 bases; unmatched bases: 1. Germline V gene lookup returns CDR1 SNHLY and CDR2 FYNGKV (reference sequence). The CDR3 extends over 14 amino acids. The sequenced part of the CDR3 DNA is TGTGCCAGCAGCTGGACAGGGTCAAACTCCGACTACACC. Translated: CASSWTGSNSDYT. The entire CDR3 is CASSWTGSNSDYTF.

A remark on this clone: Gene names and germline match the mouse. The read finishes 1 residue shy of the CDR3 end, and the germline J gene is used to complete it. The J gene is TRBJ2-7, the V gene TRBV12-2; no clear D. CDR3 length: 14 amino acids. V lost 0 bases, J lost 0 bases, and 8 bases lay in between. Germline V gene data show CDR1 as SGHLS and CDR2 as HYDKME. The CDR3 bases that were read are TGTGCCAGCTCTCTCCACTCGAGCTCCTATGAACAGTAC. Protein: CASSLHSSSYEQY. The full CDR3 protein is CASSLHSSSYEQYF.

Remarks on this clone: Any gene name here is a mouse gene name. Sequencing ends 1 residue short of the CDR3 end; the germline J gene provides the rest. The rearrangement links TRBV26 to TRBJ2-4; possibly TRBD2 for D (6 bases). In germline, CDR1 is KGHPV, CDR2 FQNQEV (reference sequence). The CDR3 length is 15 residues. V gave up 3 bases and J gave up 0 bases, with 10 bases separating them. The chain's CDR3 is CASSLTGRSQNTLYF. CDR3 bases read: TGTGCCAGCAGTCTCACTGGGAGAAGTCAAAACACCTTGTAC.

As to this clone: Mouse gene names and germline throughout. The sequenced part of the CDR3 DNA is TGTGCCAGCTCTCCCAAGGGGAGGCAAAACACCTTGTAC. Protein sequence: CASSPKGRQNTLY. The CDR3 in full is CASSPKGRQNTLYF. The chain has TRBV12-1 and TRBJ2-4, with D maybe TRBD1 (5 bases). The CDR3 goes on 1 residue after the read ends, and that part is filled in from the germline J gene. The CDR3 has 14 residues. V shed 2 bases and J shed 3 bases, with 11 bases lying between them. Per the germline V gene, CDR1 is SGHSN and CDR2 is HYEKVE.

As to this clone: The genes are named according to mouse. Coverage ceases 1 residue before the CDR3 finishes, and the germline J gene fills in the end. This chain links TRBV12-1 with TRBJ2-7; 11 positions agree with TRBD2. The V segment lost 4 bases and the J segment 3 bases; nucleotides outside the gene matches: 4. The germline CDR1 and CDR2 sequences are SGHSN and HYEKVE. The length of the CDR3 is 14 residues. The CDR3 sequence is CASSFDWGGYEQYF. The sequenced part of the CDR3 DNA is TGTGCCAGCTCCTTCGACTGGGGGGGCTATGAACAGTAC.

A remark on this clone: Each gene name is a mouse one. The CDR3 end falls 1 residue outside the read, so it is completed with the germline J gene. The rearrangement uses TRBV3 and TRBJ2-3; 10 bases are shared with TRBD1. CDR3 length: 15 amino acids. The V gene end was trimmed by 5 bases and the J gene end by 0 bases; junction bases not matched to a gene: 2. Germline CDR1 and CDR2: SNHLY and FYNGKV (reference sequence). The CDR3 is CASSRDRGSAETLYF. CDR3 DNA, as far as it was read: TGTGCCAGCAGCAGGGACAGGGGTAGTGCAGAAACGCTGTAT.

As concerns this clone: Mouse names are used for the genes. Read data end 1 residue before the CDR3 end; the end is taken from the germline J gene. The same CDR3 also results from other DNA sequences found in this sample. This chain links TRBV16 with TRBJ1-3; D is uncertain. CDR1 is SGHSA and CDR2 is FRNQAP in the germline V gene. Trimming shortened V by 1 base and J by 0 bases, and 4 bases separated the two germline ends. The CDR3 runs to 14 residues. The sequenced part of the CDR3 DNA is TGTGCAAGCAGCTTAGCACTTTCTGGAAATACGCTCTAT. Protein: CASSLALSGNTLY. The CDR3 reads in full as CASSLALSGNTLYF.

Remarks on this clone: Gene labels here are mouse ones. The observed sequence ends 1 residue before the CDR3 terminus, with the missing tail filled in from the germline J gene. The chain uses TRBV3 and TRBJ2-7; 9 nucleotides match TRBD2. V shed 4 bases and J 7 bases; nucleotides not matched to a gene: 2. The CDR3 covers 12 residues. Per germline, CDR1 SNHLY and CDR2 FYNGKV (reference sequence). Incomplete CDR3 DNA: TGTGCCAGCAGCTCGGGACTGGGAGAACAGTAC. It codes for CASSSGLGEQY. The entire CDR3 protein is CASSSGLGEQYF.

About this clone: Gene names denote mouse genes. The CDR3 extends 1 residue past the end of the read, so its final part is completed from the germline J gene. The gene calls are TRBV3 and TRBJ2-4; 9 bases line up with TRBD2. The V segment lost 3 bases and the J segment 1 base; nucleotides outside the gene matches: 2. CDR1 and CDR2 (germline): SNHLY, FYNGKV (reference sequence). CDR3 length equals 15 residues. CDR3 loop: CASSFWGGGQNTLYF. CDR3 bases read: TGTGCCAGCAGCTTTTGGGGGGGCGGTCAAAACACCTTGTAC. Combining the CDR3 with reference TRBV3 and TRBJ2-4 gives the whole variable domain GPKVLQIPSHQIIDMGQMVTLNCDPVSNHLYFYWYKQILGQQMEFLVNFYNGKVMEKSKLFKDQFSVERPDGSYFTLKIQPTALEDSAVYFCASSFWGGGQNTLYFGAGTRLSVL.

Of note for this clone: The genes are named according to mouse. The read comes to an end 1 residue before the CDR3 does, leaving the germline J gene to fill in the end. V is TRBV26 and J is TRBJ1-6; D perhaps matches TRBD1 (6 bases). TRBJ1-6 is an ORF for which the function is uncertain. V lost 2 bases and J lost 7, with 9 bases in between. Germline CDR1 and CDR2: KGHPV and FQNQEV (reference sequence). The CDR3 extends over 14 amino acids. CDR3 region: CASSLAGENSPLYF. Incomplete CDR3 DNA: TGTGCCAGCAGTCTGGCAGGGGAGAATTCGCCCCTCTAC.

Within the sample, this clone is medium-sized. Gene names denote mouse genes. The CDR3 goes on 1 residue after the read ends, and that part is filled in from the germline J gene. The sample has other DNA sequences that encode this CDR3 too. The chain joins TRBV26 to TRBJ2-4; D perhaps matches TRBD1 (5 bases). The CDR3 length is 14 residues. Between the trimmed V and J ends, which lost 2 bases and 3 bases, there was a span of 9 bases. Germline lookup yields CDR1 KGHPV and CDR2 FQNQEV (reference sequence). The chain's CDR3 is CASSLRGGQNTLYF. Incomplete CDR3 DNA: TGTGCCAGCAGTCTGAGGGGAGGGCAAAACACCTTGTAC.

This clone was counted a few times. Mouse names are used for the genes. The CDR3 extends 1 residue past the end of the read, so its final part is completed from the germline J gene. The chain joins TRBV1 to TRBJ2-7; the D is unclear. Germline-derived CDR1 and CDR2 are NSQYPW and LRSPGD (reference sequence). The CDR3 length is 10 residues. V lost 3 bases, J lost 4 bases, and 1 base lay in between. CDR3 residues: CTCSAYEQYF. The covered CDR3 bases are TGCACCTGCAGTGCTTATGAACAGTAC.

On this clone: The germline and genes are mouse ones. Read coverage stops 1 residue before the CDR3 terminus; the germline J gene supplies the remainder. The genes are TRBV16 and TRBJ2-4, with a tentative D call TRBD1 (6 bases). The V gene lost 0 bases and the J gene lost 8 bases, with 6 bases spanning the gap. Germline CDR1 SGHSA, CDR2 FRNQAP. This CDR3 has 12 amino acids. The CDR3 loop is CASSLEGGTLYF. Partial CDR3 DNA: TGTGCAAGCAGCTTAGAAGGGGGCACCTTGTAC. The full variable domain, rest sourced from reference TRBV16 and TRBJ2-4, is NAGVIQTPRHKVTGKGQEATLWCEPISGHSAVFWYRQTIVQGLEFLTYFRNQAPIDDSGMPKERFSAQMPNQSHSTLKIQSTQPQDSAVYLCASSLEGGTLYFGAGTRLSVL.

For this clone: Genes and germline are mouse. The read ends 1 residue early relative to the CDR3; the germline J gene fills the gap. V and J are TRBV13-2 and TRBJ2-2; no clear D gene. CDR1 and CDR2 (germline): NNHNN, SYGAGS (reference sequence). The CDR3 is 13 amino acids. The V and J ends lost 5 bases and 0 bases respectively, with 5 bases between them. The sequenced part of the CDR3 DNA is TGTGCCAGCGGCCCCGCAAACACCGGGCAGCTCTAC. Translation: CASGPANTGQLY. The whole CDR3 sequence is CASGPANTGQLYF.

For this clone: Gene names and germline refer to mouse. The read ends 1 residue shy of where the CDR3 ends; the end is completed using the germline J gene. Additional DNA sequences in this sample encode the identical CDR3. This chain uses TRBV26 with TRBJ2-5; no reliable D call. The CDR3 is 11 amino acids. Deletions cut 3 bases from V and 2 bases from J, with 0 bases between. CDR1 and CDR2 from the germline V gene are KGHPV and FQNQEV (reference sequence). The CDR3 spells CASSLQDTQYF. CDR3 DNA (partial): TGTGCCAGCAGTCTCCAAGACACCCAGTAC. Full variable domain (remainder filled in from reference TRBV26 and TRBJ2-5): NSKVIQTPRYLVKGQGQKAKMRCIPEKGHPVVFWYQQNKNNEFKFLINFQNQEVLQQIDMTEKRFSAECPSNSPCSLEIQSSEAGDSALYLCASSLQDTQYFGPGTRLLVL.

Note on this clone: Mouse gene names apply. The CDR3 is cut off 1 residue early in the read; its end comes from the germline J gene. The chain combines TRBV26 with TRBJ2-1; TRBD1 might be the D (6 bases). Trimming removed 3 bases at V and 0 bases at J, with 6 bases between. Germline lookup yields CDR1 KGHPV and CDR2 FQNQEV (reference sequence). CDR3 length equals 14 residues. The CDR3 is CASSLQGNYAEQFF. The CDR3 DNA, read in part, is TGTGCCAGCAGTCTACAGGGTAACTATGCTGAGCAGTTC.

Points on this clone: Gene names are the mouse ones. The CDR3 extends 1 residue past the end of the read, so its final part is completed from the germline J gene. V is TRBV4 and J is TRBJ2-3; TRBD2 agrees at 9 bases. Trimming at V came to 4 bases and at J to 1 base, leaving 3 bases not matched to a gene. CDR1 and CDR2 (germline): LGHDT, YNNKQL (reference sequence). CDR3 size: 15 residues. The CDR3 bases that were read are TGTGCCAGCAGCTTTGGGGGGGCGCGTGCAGAAACGCTGTAT. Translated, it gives CASSFGGARAETLY. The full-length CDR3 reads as CASSFGGARAETLYF.

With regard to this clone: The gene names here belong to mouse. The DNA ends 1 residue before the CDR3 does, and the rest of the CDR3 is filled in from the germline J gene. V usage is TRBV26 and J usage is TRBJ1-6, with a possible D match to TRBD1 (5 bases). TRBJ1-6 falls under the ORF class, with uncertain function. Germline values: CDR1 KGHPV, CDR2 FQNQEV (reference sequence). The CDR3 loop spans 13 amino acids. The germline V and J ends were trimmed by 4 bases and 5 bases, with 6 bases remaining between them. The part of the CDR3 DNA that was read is TGTGCCAGCAGTCGGACACATAATTCGCCCCTCTAC. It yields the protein CASSRTHNSPLY. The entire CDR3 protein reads CASSRTHNSPLYF.

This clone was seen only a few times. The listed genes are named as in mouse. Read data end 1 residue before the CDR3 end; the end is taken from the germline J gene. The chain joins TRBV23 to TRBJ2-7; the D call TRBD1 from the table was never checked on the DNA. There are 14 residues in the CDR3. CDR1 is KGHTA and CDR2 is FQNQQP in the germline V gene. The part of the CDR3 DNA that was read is TGCTCCAGCAGTCGGGACAGGAGCTCCTATGAACAGTAC. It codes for CSSSRDRSSYEQY. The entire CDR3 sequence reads CSSSRDRSSYEQYF.

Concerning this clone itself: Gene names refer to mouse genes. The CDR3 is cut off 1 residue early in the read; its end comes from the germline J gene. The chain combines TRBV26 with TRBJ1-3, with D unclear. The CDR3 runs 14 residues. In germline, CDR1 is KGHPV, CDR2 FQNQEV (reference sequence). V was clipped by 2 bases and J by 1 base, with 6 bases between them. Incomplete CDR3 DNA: TGTGCCAGCAGTCTGAGCACATCTGGAAATACGCTCTAT. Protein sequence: CASSLSTSGNTLY. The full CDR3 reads CASSLSTSGNTLYF.

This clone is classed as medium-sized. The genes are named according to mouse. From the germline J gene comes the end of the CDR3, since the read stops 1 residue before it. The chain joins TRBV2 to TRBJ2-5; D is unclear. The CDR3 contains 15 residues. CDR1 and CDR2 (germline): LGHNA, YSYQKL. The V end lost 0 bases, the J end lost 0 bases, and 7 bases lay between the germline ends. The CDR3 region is CASSQEGQNQDTQYF. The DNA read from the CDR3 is TGTGCCAGCAGCCAAGAAGGGCAAAACCAAGACACCCAGTAC.

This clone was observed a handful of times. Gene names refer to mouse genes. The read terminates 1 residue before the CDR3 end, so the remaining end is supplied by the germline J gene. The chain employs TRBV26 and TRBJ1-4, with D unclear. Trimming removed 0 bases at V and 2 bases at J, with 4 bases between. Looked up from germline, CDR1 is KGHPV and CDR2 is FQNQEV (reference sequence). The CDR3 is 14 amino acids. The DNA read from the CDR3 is TGTGCCAGCAGTCTGTCATGGTCCAACGAAAGATTATTT. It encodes CASSLSWSNERLF. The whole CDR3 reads CASSLSWSNERLFF.

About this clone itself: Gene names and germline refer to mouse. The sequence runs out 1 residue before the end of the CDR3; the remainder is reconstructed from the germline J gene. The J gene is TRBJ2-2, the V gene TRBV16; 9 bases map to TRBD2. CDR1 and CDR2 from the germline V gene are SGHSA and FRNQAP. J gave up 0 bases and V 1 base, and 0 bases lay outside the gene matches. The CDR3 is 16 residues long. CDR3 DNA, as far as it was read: TGTGCAAGCAGCTTAGCTGGGGGGGCAAACACCGGGCAGCTCTAC. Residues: CASSLAGGANTGQLY. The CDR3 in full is CASSLAGGANTGQLYF. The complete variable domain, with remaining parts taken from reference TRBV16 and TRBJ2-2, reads NAGVIQTPRHKVTGKGQEATLWCEPISGHSAVFWYRQTIVQGLEFLTYFRNQAPIDDSGMPKERFSAQMPNQSHSTLKIQSTQPQDSAVYLCASSLAGGANTGQLYFGEGSKLTVL.

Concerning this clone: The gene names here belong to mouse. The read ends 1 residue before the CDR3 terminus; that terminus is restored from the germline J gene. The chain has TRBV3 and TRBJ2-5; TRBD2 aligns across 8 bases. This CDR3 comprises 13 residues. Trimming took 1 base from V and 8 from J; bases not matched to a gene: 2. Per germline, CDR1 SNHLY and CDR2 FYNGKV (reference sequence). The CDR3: CASSLELGATQYF. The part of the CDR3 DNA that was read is TGTGCCAGCAGCTTAGAACTGGGGGCCACCCAGTAC. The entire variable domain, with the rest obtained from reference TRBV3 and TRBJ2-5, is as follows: GPKVLQIPSHQIIDMGQMVTLNCDPVSNHLYFYWYKQILGQQMEFLVNFYNGKVMEKSKLFKDQFSVERPDGSYFTLKIQPTALEDSAVYFCASSLELGATQYFGPGTRLLVL.

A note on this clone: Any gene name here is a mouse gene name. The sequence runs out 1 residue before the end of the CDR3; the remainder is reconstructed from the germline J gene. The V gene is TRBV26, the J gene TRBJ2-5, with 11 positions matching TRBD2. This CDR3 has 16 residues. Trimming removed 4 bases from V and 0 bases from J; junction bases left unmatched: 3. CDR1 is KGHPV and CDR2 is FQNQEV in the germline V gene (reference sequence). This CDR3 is CASSRDWGGNQDTQYF. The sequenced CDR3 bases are TGTGCCAGCAGTCGCGACTGGGGGGGGAACCAAGACACCCAGTAC.